Below are 11 T cell receptor beta chains sequenced from a single sample in a study of CD8 T cells in ankylosing spondylitis. TCRdb analysed the 5' RACE reads with MiXCR anew, one entry per CDR3 protein. Found here are about 260,000 distinct CDR3 sequences, approximately 24% of them singletons; the top ten hold around 0.58%. Sequenced input: blood, either unsorted or a sorted T cell fraction (not recorded which). These TCRs come from a male donor with ankylosing spondylitis or in good health (not recorded which).

This clonotype occurred many times. V gene TRBV20-1 combines with J gene TRBJ2-6; D gene unclear. This CDR3 is built from 14 residues. Trimming stripped 4 bases from V and 1 base from J, with 8 bases between. CDR1 is DFQATT, CDR2 SNEGSKA, per germline (reference sequence). As DNA, the CDR3 is TGCAGTGCTACGAAGCTTTCTGGGGCCAACGTCCTGACTTTC. It specifies CSATKLSGANVLTF.

This clonotype was observed at least ten times. The chain links TRBV29-1 to TRBJ2-3; the match to TRBD1 covers 10 bases. Per germline, CDR1 SQVTM and CDR2 ANQGSEA. CDR3 size: 14 residues. V shed 6 bases, J shed 4 bases, and the junction held 7 bases outside the gene matches. The DNA of the CDR3 is TGCAGCGTGGAGACAGGGGGCAAGCCAGATACGCAGTATTTT. It codes for CSVETGGKPDTQYF.

The rearrangement joins TRBV2 to TRBJ1-5; D is unclear. The CDR3 runs to 15 residues. V was shortened by 6 bases and J by 6 bases, with 18 bases between the two germline ends. The germline gives CDR1 SNHLY, CDR2 FYNNEI. The chain's CDR3 is CASSAGPGGGQPQHF. The CDR3, as DNA: TGTGCCAGCAGCGCCGGACCGGGAGGTGGTCAGCCCCAGCATTTT.

The J gene is TRBJ2-1, the V gene TRBV6-1, with D perhaps being TRBD1 or TRBD2 (5 bases each). V lost 6 bases, J lost 5 bases, and 17 bases lay in between. The CDR3 runs to 15 residues. CDR1 and CDR2 (germline): MNHNS, SASEGT. CDR3 residues: CASRPGPDWDNEQFF. CDR3 nucleotides: TGTGCCAGCAGGCCGGGGCCCGACTGGGACAATGAGCAGTTCTTC.

The chain joins TRBV12-3 or TRBV12-4 to TRBJ1-2; 11 nucleotides agree with TRBD1. The CDR3 contains 15 residues. V was clipped by 5 bases and J by 4 bases; unmatched bases: 6. CDR3 DNA: TGTGCCAGCAGTCAATCCGGGACAGGGGGCTATGGCTACACCTTC. Amino acid sequence: CASSQSGTGGYGYTF.

The table lists this clonotype with many counts. The chain has TRBV20-1 and TRBJ2-7; D is possibly TRBD1 (6 bases). Per the germline V gene, CDR1 is DFQATT and CDR2 is SNEGSKA (reference sequence). The V gene lost 4 bases and the J gene lost 3 bases, with 19 bases spanning the gap. The CDR3 totals 15 residues. The CDR3 nucleotides are TGCAGTGCTACCGAAACTCAGGGGAAGCGCTACGAGCAGTACTTC. Amino acid sequence: CSATETQGKRYEQYF.

This clonotype was picked up many times. This sequence joins TRBV7-9 and TRBJ1-1; D is possibly TRBD1 (5 bases). Germline CDR1 SEHNR, CDR2 FQNEAQ (reference sequence). V lost 3 bases and J 7 bases, leaving 9 bases between the germline ends. The CDR3 consists of 12 residues. The DNA for the CDR3 is TGTGCCAGCAGCTTCGACAGAAGTGAAGCTTTCTTT. It yields the protein CASSFDRSEAFF.

This clonotype was seen at least ten times. This chain connects TRBV7-2 to TRBJ2-3; D remains unclear. Trimming removed 0 bases at V and 2 bases at J, with 9 bases between. Germline V CDR1 and CDR2: SGHTA, FQGNSA. The CDR3 totals 15 residues. The CDR3 protein is CASSLALVYTDTQYF. The CDR3 DNA sequence: TGTGCCAGCAGCTTAGCCCTCGTTTACACAGATACGCAGTATTTT.

This sequence joins TRBV5-8 and TRBJ2-2, with a possible D match to TRBD2 (5 bases). There are 15 residues in the CDR3. Trimming removed 6 bases at V and 4 bases at J, with 16 bases between. CDR1 and CDR2 from the germline V gene are SGHTS and YDEGEE. The CDR3 DNA reads as TGTGCCAGCACCGTGAGGGCAAGGAGCACCGGGGAGCTGTTTTTT. Translation gives CASTVRARSTGELFF.

The rearrangement joins TRBV12-3 or TRBV12-4 to TRBJ2-2; weak D call: TRBD1 (6 bases). The CDR3 sequence is 16 residues long. V was shortened by 6 bases and J by 0 bases, with 14 bases between the two germline ends. The CDR3 sequence: CASREDRRANTGELFF. In DNA form, the CDR3 reads TGTGCCAGCAGGGAAGACAGGCGCGCGAACACCGGGGAGCTGTTTTTT.

At least ten counts were recorded for this clonotype. This chain links TRBV4-1 with TRBJ1-6; tentatively, D is TRBD1 (6 bases). This CDR3 contains 16 residues. Germline CDR1 MGHRA, CDR2 YSYEKL. V was trimmed by 2 bases and J by 6 bases, leaving 14 bases between them. The CDR3: CASSQTMGASNSPLHF. For the CDR3, the DNA is TGCGCCAGCAGCCAAACAATGGGGGCCTCTAATTCACCCCTCCACTTT.